The 32 T cell receptor beta chains reported below all come from one sample, sequenced in a study of blood T cells in healthy people across ages. For the second PCR, which ran for roughly 6 to 12 cycles, a sample-barcoded 5' primer and a J-beta primer mix were used. TCRdb used MiXCR to reprocess the 5' RACE reads, holding one entry per CDR3 protein. The data hold more than 800,000 distinct CDR3 sequences, with 25% to 35% observed a single time. The specimen was blood. Receptors originate from a woman older than 75 in good health.

This clonotype was detected many times. The chain carries TRBV7-2 and TRBJ2-3; D perhaps matches TRBD2 (6 bases). Germline V gene lookup returns CDR1 SGHTA and CDR2 FQGNSA. There are 15 residues in the CDR3. Trimming stripped 5 bases from V and 6 bases from J, with 18 bases between. The CDR3 nucleotides read TGTGCCAGCAGCCTCGGAGGGCAGAAAATGGATACGCAGTATTTT. Protein sequence: CASSLGGQKMDTQYF.

The chain recombines TRBV7-2 with TRBJ1-3, with D possibly being TRBD1 (5 bases). This CDR3 is 15 amino acids long. Germline-derived CDR1 and CDR2 are SGHTA and FQGNSA. V was cut by 4 bases and J by 6 bases, with 16 bases left in between. The CDR3 nucleotides are TGTGCCAGCAGCTCTCAGGGCCAGATATTAAACACCATATATTTT. It is translated as CASSSQGQILNTIYF.

This clonotype was counted many times. This chain connects TRBV6-5 to TRBJ1-6, with no clear D. Germline CDR1 reads MNHEY; CDR2 reads SVGAGI. The CDR3 extends over 16 amino acids. The ends were cut back, 6 bases at V and 5 bases at J, with 17 bases in the middle. In DNA, the CDR3 is TGTGCCAGCAGCCGAAAAGGGTATAGAAATAATTCACCCCTCCACTTT. As protein: CASSRKGYRNNSPLHF.

This clonotype was seen more than once but under ten times. The V gene is TRBV20-1, the J gene TRBJ1-6; D remains unclear. This CDR3 comprises 15 residues. Germline CDR1 reads DFQATT; CDR2 reads SNEGSKA (reference sequence). V was shortened by 4 bases and J by 3 bases, with 13 bases between the two germline ends. The CDR3 here is CSAINRRNYNSPLHF. CDR3 coding DNA: TGCAGTGCTATAAACCGCAGGAACTATAATTCACCCCTCCACTTT.

Points on this clonotype: This may stem from a read error, because a much larger clone lies one nucleotide away. V is TRBV3-1 and J is TRBJ1-2; TRBD1 matches 9 bases. This CDR3 region has 15 residues. Looked up from germline, CDR1 is LGHDT and CDR2 is YNNKEL (reference sequence). The CDR3 loop is CVSSHLGQGNYGYTF. In nucleotides, the CDR3 is TGTGTCAGCAGCCATCTTGGACAGGGGAACTATGGCTACACCTTC.

At least ten counts were recorded for this clonotype. The V and J genes are TRBV5-1 and TRBJ2-5, with TRBD1 as a possible D gene (5 bases). The V and J ends lost 0 bases and 2 bases respectively, with 8 bases between them. Germline CDR1 SGHRS, CDR2 YFSETQ. This CDR3 comprises 14 residues. The DNA of the CDR3 is TGCGCCAGCAGCTTGGGGACATCGCAAGAGACCCAGTACTTC. This sequence encodes CASSLGTSQETQYF.

About this clonotype: A much larger clonotype is one base distant, so this may be a read error. The chain carries TRBV7-2 and TRBJ2-1; D possibly corresponds to TRBD1 (7 bases). Germline-derived CDR1 and CDR2 are SGHTA and FQGNSA. V was pared by 4 bases and J by 10 bases, with 14 bases between. The CDR3 has 13 amino acids. The chain's CDR3 is CASSSGQDYEQFF. The CDR3 DNA reads as TGTGCCAGCAGCTCAGGACAGGACTACGAGCAGTTCTTC.

This clonotype has more than one count but fewer than ten. The chain couples TRBV7-2 to TRBJ1-2; possible D gene TRBD1, 5 bases. V was pared by 0 bases and J by 4 bases, with 12 bases between. Per germline, CDR1 SGHTA and CDR2 FQGNSA. This CDR3 has 15 amino acids. CDR3 protein: CASSLAVGEGYGYTF. The CDR3 coding sequence is TGTGCCAGCAGCTTAGCGGTGGGGGAGGGCTATGGCTACACCTTC.

As to this clonotype: The junction does not match germline at one end; this may be a read error. The J gene is TRBJ1-2, the V gene TRBV5-6, with D unresolved. CDR1 SGHDT and CDR2 YYEEEE come from the germline V gene. The CDR3 has 13 residues. The CDR3 DNA reads as TGTGCCAACAGCCCCTCAGCTAACTATGGCTACACCTTC. Its translation is CANSPSANYGYTF.

This clonotype was detected ten times or more. This chain links TRBV29-1 with TRBJ1-2, with 7 bases matching TRBD1. Per the germline V gene, CDR1 is SQVTM and CDR2 is ANQGSEA. The ends lost 6 bases at V and 5 bases at J; junction bases unmatched: 9. This CDR3 has 13 residues. For the CDR3, the DNA is TGCAGCGTGACCACAGGGGACGGTTATGGCTACACCTTC. Translation gives CSVTTGDGYGYTF. Filled out from reference TRBV29-1 and TRBJ1-2, the complete variable domain reads SAVISQKPSRDICQRGTSLTIQCQVDSQVTMMFWYRQQPGQSLTLIATANQGSEATYESGFVIDKFPISRPNLTFSTLTVSNMSPEDSSIYLCSVTTGDGYGYTFGSGTRLTVV.

The chain recombines TRBV7-2 with TRBJ2-5; no clear D. Looked up from germline, CDR1 is SGHTA and CDR2 is FQGNSA. CDR3 length: 12 amino acids. Between the trimmed V and J ends, which lost 4 bases and 9 bases, there was a span of 12 bases. CDR3 residues: CASSSSPLPQYF. The DNA for the CDR3 is TGTGCCAGCAGCTCCAGTCCCCTGCCCCAGTACTTC.

This clonotype was detected only a few times. The chain uses TRBV10-3 and TRBJ2-1; D uncertain. CDR3 size: 15 residues. V was trimmed by 4 bases and J by 2 bases, leaving 12 bases between them. Germline CDR1 reads ENHRY; CDR2 reads SYGVKD. This CDR3 is CAISVRRTPYNEQFF. Written as DNA, the CDR3 is TGTGCCATCAGTGTTCGTCGAACCCCCTACAATGAGCAGTTCTTC.

This clonotype was seen ten or more times. A much bigger clone sits one base away, suggesting this may be a read error. The chain carries TRBV7-2 and TRBJ2-5, with D maybe TRBD2 (6 bases). The CDR3 is 12 amino acids. Germline-derived CDR1 and CDR2 are SGHTA and FQGNSA. Trimming shortened V by 2 bases and J by 11 bases, and 12 bases separated the two germline ends. The CDR3 here is CASSLSDREQYF. The CDR3 region has the DNA TGTGCCAGCAGCTTAAGCGACCGGGAGCAGTACTTC.

The chain is built from TRBV5-6 and TRBJ1-1; D may be TRBD1 (5 bases). The V gene lost 2 bases and the J gene lost 0 bases, with 8 bases spanning the gap. Germline V CDR1 and CDR2: SGHDT, YYEEEE. This CDR3 region has 14 residues. CDR3 sequence: CASSFGAMNTEAFF. CDR3 nucleotides: TGTGCCAGCAGCTTTGGGGCGATGAACACTGAAGCTTTCTTT.

There are a few counts of this clonotype. CDR3 region: CASSFGQLINEKLFF. The DNA of the CDR3 is TGTGCCAGCAGTTTTGGACAACTGATTAATGAAAAACTGTTTTTT. The rearrangement uses TRBV12-3 or TRBV12-4 and TRBJ1-4; tentative D call: TRBD1 (5 bases). The CDR3 extends over 15 amino acids. Trimming stripped 3 bases from V and 4 bases from J, with 12 bases between.

In its sample, this clonotype was seen a few times. This may be a read error, as it is one base from a much larger clone. The chain has TRBV20-1 and TRBJ2-1, with 8 bases lining up with TRBD2. The junction had 12 bases not matched to a gene; V was cut back by 4 bases and J by 10 bases. This CDR3 is 14 amino acids long. Germline loops: CDR1 DFQATT, CDR2 SNEGSKA (reference sequence). The CDR3 spells CSANSGGTSYEQFF. As DNA, the CDR3 is TGCAGTGCTAACAGCGGGGGAACTTCCTACGAGCAGTTCTTC.

This clonotype was seen just once. Written as DNA, the CDR3 is TGTGCCAGCAGGGCAGGCTCCGGGGGCACTGAAGCTTTCTTT. It is translated as CASRAGSGGTEAFF. The J gene is TRBJ1-1, the V gene TRBV3-1, with a weak D call TRBD1 (5 bases). Germline assignment: CDR1 LGHDT and CDR2 YNNKEL (reference sequence). The CDR3 is 14 residues long. Trimming pared 6 bases from V and 4 bases from J, leaving 15 bases between.

This clonotype has ten or more counts. J is TRBJ2-1 and V is TRBV6-2 or TRBV6-3; TRBD2 aligns across 11 bases. V was pared by 6 bases and J by 8 bases, with 15 bases of the junction left unmatched. Per the germline V gene, CDR1 is MNHEY and CDR2 is SVGEGT. The CDR3 spans 17 residues. The CDR3 region is CASRTAPSTSGVDEQFF. The CDR3 DNA is TGTGCCAGCAGGACCGCCCCTTCGACTAGCGGGGTAGATGAGCAGTTCTTC.

This rearrangement joins TRBV7-2 to TRBJ2-6, with D hard to call. This CDR3 is 15 amino acids long. Germline CDR1 SGHTA, CDR2 FQGNSA. Trimming removed 5 bases at V and 1 base at J, with 9 bases between. CDR3 sequence: CASSPWLSGANVLTF. In DNA form, the CDR3 reads TGTGCCAGCAGCCCGTGGTTGTCTGGGGCCAACGTCCTGACTTTC.

This clonotype was observed at least ten times. The chain uses TRBV6-2 or TRBV6-3 and TRBJ2-1; D gene uncertain. Trimming removed 3 bases from V and 5 bases from J, with 11 bases in between. Germline assignment: CDR1 MNHEY and CDR2 SVGEGT. This CDR3 region has 14 residues. CDR3 in amino acids: CASSYLDWNNEQFF. In nucleotides, the CDR3 is TGTGCCAGCAGTTATTTGGATTGGAACAATGAGCAGTTCTTC.

The genes are TRBV20-1 and TRBJ1-4; TRBD1 might be the D (5 bases). The CDR3 contains 15 residues. The V and J ends lost 6 bases and 8 bases respectively, with 22 bases between them. Per germline, CDR1 DFQATT and CDR2 SNEGSKA (reference sequence). CDR3 DNA sequence: TGCAGTGCGGCAGCCCTCGGGGGGGTAGACGAAAAACTGTTTTTT. Translated, it gives CSAAALGGVDEKLFF.

This clonotype has just a few counts. The chain recombines TRBV5-1 with TRBJ1-1; 11 bases are a match to TRBD1. Trimming removed 4 bases from V and 6 bases from J; junction bases left unmatched: 8. CDR3 size: 15 residues. From germline, CDR1 is SGHRS and CDR2 YFSETQ. The CDR3 loop reads CASSQGTGGGAEAFF. CDR3 DNA: TGCGCCAGCAGCCAGGGGACAGGGGGAGGAGCTGAAGCTTTCTTT. Supplemented by reference TRBV5-1 and TRBJ1-1, the full variable domain reads KAGVTQTPRYLIKTRGQQVTLSCSPISGHRSVSWYQQTPGQGLQFLFEYFSETQRNKGNFPGRFSGRQFSNSRSEMNVSTLELGDSALYLCASSQGTGGGAEAFFGQGTRLTVV.

This clonotype was seen a handful of times. The junction departs from the called germline gene at one end, perhaps through a read error. The V gene is TRBV27, the J gene TRBJ1-6; 7 bases agree with TRBD1. CDR3 size: 16 residues. Germline V CDR1 and CDR2: MNHEY, SMNVEV (reference sequence). In nucleotides, the CDR3 is TGTGCCAGCAGTTTATACGGAGACAGGGTTAGTTCGCCCCCCCACTTT. Its protein is CASSLYGDRVSSPPHF.

This clonotype was seen only a few times. The V and J genes are TRBV6-6 and TRBJ1-4; D uncertain. This CDR3 is 11 amino acids long. Germline CDR1 MNHNY, CDR2 SVGAGI (reference sequence). V shed 7 bases and J shed 5 bases, with 5 bases lying between them. In DNA form, the CDR3 reads TGTGCCAGCAAGAAAAATGAAAAACTGTTTTTT. It is translated as CASKKNEKLFF.

Worth noting for this clonotype: A much larger clone is a single base away; this may be a read error. This sequence joins TRBV6-2 or TRBV6-3 and TRBJ2-6; 10 bases fit TRBD1. This CDR3 comprises 17 residues. Germline V gene sequence: CDR1 MNHEY, CDR2 SVGEGT. In nucleotides, the CDR3 is TGTGCCCGCAGCGGGACAGGGGCCACCTCTGGGGCCAACGTCCTGACTTTC. It yields the protein CARSGTGATSGANVLTF.

This clonotype was found many times. The chain couples TRBV6-2 or TRBV6-3 to TRBJ2-3; either TRBD1 or TRBD2 may fit D (5 bases each). CDR3 length equals 16 residues. The ends were cut back, 7 bases at V and 3 bases at J, with 20 bases in the middle. CDR1 is MNHEY and CDR2 is SVGEGT in the germline V gene. The CDR3: CASKGPNLVPTDTQYF. CDR3 in DNA: TGTGCCAGCAAGGGACCCAATCTTGTTCCGACAGATACGCAGTATTTT.

This sequence joins TRBV11-2 and TRBJ1-1; weak D call: TRBD1 (5 bases). V lost 5 bases and J lost 9, with 13 bases in between. The CDR3 is 12 residues long. CDR1 and CDR2 (germline): SGHAT, FQNNGV. CDR3 region: CASSPRGGKAFF. The CDR3 DNA follows: TGTGCCAGCAGCCCCCGGGGCGGGAAAGCTTTCTTT.

The chain carries TRBV24-1 and TRBJ1-2; the D gene is possibly TRBD1 (5 bases). There are 15 residues in the CDR3. Trimming removed 4 bases from V and 10 bases from J, with 21 bases in between. Germline CDR1 and CDR2: KGHDR and SFDVKD. This chain's CDR3 is CATSEDRPGHKAYTF. DNA of the CDR3: TGTGCCACCAGTGAAGATAGACCGGGGCACAAAGCCTACACCTTC.

The sample holds a few counts of this clonotype. A much larger clone is a single base away; this may be a read error. V gene TRBV4-2 combines with J gene TRBJ2-7; possible D gene TRBD2, 6 bases. The V and J ends lost 4 bases and 4 bases respectively, with 20 bases between them. Germline CDR1 is LGHNA and CDR2 is YNFKEQ. This CDR3 comprises 16 residues. CDR3 protein: CASSRGVPGETYEQYF. Written as DNA, the CDR3 is TGTGCCAGCAGCCGAGGGGTCCCGGGGGAGACTTACGAGCAGTACTTC.

In its sample, this clonotype was seen many times. V usage is TRBV7-2 and J usage is TRBJ1-2; possibly TRBD1 for D (5 bases). V was clipped by 6 bases and J by 5 bases, with 13 bases between them. Germline V gives CDR1 SGHTA, CDR2 FQGNSA. The CDR3 is 13 amino acids. The CDR3 sequence: CASRGGVGYGYTF. DNA of the CDR3: TGTGCCAGCAGAGGAGGGGTGGGATATGGCTACACCTTC.

This clonotype was seen a few times. The chain links TRBV18 to TRBJ1-2, with TRBD1 as a possible D gene (5 bases). V lost 2 bases to trimming and J lost 10 bases, with 20 bases between them. Looked up from germline, CDR1 is KGHSH and CDR2 is LQKENI. This CDR3 is built from 15 residues. DNA of the CDR3: TGTGCCAGCTCACCAGGGGGGGACCGAGCCTTTGACTACACCTTC. Translating it yields CASSPGGDRAFDYTF.

Comment on this clonotype: The junction departs from the called germline gene at one end, perhaps through a read error. The J gene is TRBJ2-6, the V gene TRBV27; D unresolved. This CDR3 has 14 residues. The germline V gene has CDR1 MNHEY and CDR2 SMNVEV (reference sequence). In DNA, the CDR3 is TGCGCCTGCAGTTTACGGTCTGGGGCCAACGTCCTGACTTTC. This translates into CACSLRSGANVLTF.